This paragraph reports one T cell receptor (beta chain). Germline V gene sequence: CDR1 SGHRS, CDR2 YFSETQ. The CDR3 is 14 residues long. The junction had 11 bases not matched to a gene; V was cut back by 5 bases and J by 6 bases. This record comes from a study of cytomegalovirus exposure and HLA in healthy donors. PCR primers comprised 60 Vbeta and 13 Jbeta primers. The data were produced by immunoSEQ multiplex PCR, yet TCRdb's version contains in-frame clones alone and is incomplete. This sample has around 180,000 clones, with approximately 71% found just once. This chain connects TRBV5-1 to TRBJ2-7; TRBD1 agrees at 7 bases. Sequenced: PBMCs. The sequence came from a girl aged 10 to 17 in good health and CMV-seronegative. The CDR3 loop reads CASSNDRAPGEQYF. DNA for the CDR3: TGCGCCAGCAGTAACGACAGGGCCCCAGGCGAGCAGTACTTC.